This T cell receptor beta chain was identified during a study of T cells after yellow fever vaccination. Study details: In the case of low-cell-number fractions, SMART-Seq v4 Ultra Low Input was used for preparation.

Study-level findings and limits: Re-detected after boosting: most primary clones, almost 97% of CD4 and less than 90% of CD8. Researchers cautioned that FACS-sorted repertoires could harbor abundant clonotypes contaminating from the bulk population.

The study made its TCR cDNA through 5'RACE template switching. That step introduced a universal primer site along with UMIs. TCRdb reprocessed the 5' RACE reads via MiXCR and lists one record per CDR3 protein. The sample has about 120,000 distinct CDR3 sequences; approximately 7.1% are singletons. This clonotype was found many times. Its cognate antigen is unknown. Germline CDR1 LNHDA, CDR2 SQIVND (reference sequence). The CDR3 length is 13 residues. Deletions cut 0 bases from V and 12 bases from J, with 13 bases between. Sequencing used CD4+ T cells sorted from PBMCs, obtained roughly 46 days after the first yellow fever vaccination. The receptor comes from a young man who received the YFV17D yellow fever vaccine. The chain joins TRBV19 to TRBJ2-3, with no clear D. In nucleotides, the CDR3 is TGTGCCAGTAGTATAGATCGCCGTCTTACCCAGTATTTT. It codes for CASSIDRRLTQYF.